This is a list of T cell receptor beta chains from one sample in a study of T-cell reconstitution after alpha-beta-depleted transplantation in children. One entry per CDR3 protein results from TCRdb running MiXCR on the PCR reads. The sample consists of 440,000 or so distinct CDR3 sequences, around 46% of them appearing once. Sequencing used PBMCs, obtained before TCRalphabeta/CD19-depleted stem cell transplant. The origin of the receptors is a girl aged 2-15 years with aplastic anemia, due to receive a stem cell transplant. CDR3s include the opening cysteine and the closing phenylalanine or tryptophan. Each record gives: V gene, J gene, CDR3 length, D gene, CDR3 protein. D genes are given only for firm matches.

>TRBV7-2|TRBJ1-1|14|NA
CASSPRPGNTEAFF
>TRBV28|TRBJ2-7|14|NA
CASTFGGQRDEQYF
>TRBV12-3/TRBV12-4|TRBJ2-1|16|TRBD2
CASSATSGVSYNEQFF
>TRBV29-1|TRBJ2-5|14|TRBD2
CSVLHLTSGETQYF
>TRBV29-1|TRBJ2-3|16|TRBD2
CSGTHGTSGRTDTQYF
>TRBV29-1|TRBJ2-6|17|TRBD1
CSVRVRTGATGANVLTF
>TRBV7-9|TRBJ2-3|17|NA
CASSLGFAGLSTDTQYF
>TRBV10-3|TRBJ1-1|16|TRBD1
CAIKNTGEGTNTEAFF
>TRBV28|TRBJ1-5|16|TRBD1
CASSLRTGAPNQPQHF
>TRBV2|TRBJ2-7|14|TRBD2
CASSGGTSVIEQYF
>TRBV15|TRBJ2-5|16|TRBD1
CATSVPGQGARETQYF
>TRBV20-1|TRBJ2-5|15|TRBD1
CSASHTGTGVETQYF